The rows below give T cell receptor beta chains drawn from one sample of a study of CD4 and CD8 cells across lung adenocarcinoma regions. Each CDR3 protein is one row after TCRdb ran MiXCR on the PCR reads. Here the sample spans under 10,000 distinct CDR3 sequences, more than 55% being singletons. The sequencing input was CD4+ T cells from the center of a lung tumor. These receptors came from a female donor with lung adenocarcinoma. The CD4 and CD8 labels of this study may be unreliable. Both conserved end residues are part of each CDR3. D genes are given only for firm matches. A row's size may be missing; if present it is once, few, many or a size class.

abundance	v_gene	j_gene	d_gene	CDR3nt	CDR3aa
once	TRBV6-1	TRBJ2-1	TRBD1	TGTGCCAGCAGTGAAGCTTGGGACAGGGCTTGGGATGAGCAGTTCTTC	CASSEAWDRAWDEQFF
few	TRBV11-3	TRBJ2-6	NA	TGTGCCAGCAGCTTAAACTCTGGGGCCAACGTCCTGACTTTC	CASSLNSGANVLTF
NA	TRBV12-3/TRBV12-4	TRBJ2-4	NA	TGTGCCAGCACCATGGGCAGGAGTGGCAAAAACACTCAGTACTTT	CASTMGRSGKNTQYF
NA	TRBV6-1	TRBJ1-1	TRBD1	TGTGCCAGCAGTGAGGGACAGGGCTACACTGAAGCTTTCTTT	CASSEGQGYTEAFF
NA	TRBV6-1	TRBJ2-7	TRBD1	TGTGCCAGCAGACCGGGACAGGGGGCATCCTACGAGCAGTACTTC	CASRPGQGASYEQYF
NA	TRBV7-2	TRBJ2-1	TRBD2	TGTGCCAGCAGCTTAGTTGCTAGCGGCGGTGAGCAGTTCTTC	CASSLVASGGEQFF
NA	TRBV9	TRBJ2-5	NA	TGTGCCAGCAGCGTAGCGGTGGCGGTCTCGCAAGAGACCCAGTACTTC	CASSVAVAVSQETQYF
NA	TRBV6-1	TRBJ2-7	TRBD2	TGTGCCAGCAAAGATGAGAGCCTAGCGGGAGGATCCGAGCAGTACTTC	CASKDESLAGGSEQYF
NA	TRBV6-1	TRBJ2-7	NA	TGTGCCAGCAGAGCTAGCCAAGGACAAGATACGCAGTACTTC	CASRASQGQDTQYF
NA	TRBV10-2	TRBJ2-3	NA	TGCGGGGGCAGACACGAAGATACCCAGTACTTT	CGGRHEDTQYF
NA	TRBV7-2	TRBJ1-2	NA	TGTGCCAGCAGCTTAGATAACCGACTTGAGAGGGGCTACACCTTC	CASSLDNRLERGYTF
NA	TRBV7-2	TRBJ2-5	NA	TGTGCCAGCAGCTTAGCGGGCGATCAAGAGACCCAGTCTTTC	CASSLAGDQETQSF
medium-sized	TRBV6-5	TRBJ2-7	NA	TGTGCCAGTGTGGGGGGGGGGCTATACGAGCAGTACTTC	CASVGGGLYEQYF
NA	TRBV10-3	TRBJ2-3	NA	TGTGCCATGGGTGAGGCCGGAGGTGGCACAGATACCCAGTATTTT	CAMGEAGGGTDTQYF
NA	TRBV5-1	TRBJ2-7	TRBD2	TGCGCCAGCAGCTTCGCGGGAGTATCGTACGAGCAGTACTTC	CASSFAGVSYEQYF
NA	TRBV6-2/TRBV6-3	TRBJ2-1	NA	TGTGCCAGCAGGGAGGGGGGTCGGCGAGCGTTCTTC	CASREGGRRAFF
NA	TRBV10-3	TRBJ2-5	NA	TGTGCGGGCCGAGTGGGGCGTGACAAAGAGACCCAGTATTTC	CAGRVGRDKETQYF
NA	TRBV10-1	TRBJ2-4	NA	TGCGCCAGCAGTGAGATGCGGAGCGGAGGGTTTCAGTACTTC	CASSEMRSGGFQYF
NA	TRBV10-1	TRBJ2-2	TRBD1	TGCGCCAGCAGTGAGCGGCCAGGGGGATACACCGGGGAGCTGTTTTTT	CASSERPGGYTGELFF
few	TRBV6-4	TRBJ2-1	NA	TGTGCCAGCAGTGCCCATGGGCGCAATGAGCAGTTCTTC	CASSAHGRNEQFF
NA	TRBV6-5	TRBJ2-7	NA	TGTGCCAGCAGTTACTCGCCAGCCCGAGATTACGAGCAGTACTTC	CASSYSPARDYEQYF
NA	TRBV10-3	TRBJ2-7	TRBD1	TGTGCCATCAGCTCCGGGACAGAACCCTACGAGCAGTACTTC	CAISSGTEPYEQYF
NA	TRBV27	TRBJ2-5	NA	TGTGCCAGCAGCAGAAGGTTTGTAGAGACCCAGTACTTC	CASSRRFVETQYF
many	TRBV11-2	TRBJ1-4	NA	TGTGCCAGCAGCTTGGTGGGAAACGAACCGGCATTTTTT	CASSLVGNEPAFF
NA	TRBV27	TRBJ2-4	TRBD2	TGTGCCAGCAGTGCCCCGGGGCCGGGAGGCAAAAACATTCAGTACTTC	CASSAPGPGGKNIQYF
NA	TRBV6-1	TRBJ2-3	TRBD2	TGTGCCAGCGGGGGGACCGGGGGGGGTGAAACAGATACCCAGTACTTT	CASGGTGGGETDTQYF
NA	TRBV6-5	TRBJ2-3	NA	TGTGCCAGCAGTTACTGGGTGGGCACCGGGAAGCAGTATTTT	CASSYWVGTGKQYF
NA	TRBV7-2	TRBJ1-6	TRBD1	TGTGCCAGCAGCAAACTCGGACAGGGAGGGTTTGGGCATTCACCCCTCCACTTT	CASSKLGQGGFGHSPLHF
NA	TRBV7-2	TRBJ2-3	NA	TGTGCCAGCAGGGCTAGGTGGGGCGGGGACCCAGAGACCCAGTATTTT	CASRARWGGDPETQYF
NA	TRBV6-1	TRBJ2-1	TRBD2	TGTGCCAGCAGCCTGACTAGCGGCAGAAATGCGCAGTTCTTC	CASSLTSGRNAQFF
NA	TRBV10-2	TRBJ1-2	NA	TGCGCCAGCCTAAAGGACGGACAGCCCTACTATGGCTACACCTTC	CASLKDGQPYYGYTF
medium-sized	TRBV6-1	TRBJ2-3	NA	TGTGCCAGCAGTGAAAGAGACTACCCATCCACAGATACGCAGTATTTT	CASSERDYPSTDTQYF
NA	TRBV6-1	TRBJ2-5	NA	TGTGCCAGCAGTCGGGACCCGAACCGAGAGACTCAGTACTTC	CASSRDPNRETQYF
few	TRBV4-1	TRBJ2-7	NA	TGCGCCAGCACACCGGGACAAAGCCAATACAATGAGCAGTACTTC	CASTPGQSQYNEQYF
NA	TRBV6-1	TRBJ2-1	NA	TGTGCCAGCATCTATAGGAGGGATGGGCCCGGTGAGCAGTTCTTC	CASIYRRDGPGEQFF
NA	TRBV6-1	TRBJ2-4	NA	TGTGCCGGCACGGAGGAGGGAGCCACAAATATTCAGTACTTT	CAGTEEGATNIQYF
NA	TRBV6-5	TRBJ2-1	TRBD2	TGTGCCAGCAGTTATTCGACTAGCGGGCACAATGAGCAGTTCTTC	CASSYSTSGHNEQFF
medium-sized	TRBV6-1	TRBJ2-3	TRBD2	TGTGCCAGCAGTGTCTCTAGCGGGAGTCGTACAGATACGCAGTATTTT	CASSVSSGSRTDTQYF
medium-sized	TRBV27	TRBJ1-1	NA	TGTGCCAGCAGTTCTCGGACGGGGGCGTTTGAAGCTTTCTTT	CASSSRTGAFEAFF
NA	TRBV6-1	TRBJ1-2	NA	TGTGCCAGCAGTGAGCGGACAAATTATGGCTACACCTTC	CASSERTNYGYTF
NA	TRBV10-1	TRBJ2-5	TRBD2	TGCGCCAGCAGTGAGTCGGGACTAGCGGGAGTAAAAGAGACCCAGTACTTC	CASSESGLAGVKETQYF
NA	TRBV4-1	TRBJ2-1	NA	TGCGCCAGCAGCCAGAAACAGGAGATTTACAATGAGCAGTTCTTC	CASSQKQEIYNEQFF
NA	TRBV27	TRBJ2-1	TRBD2	TGTGCCAGCGGGCTAGCGGGAGAGGGCAATGAGCAGTTCTTC	CASGLAGEGNEQFF
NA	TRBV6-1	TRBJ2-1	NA	TGTGCCAGTAAAGACCAAGCCCTCGGACCGGTGGAGCAGTTCTTC	CASKDQALGPVEQFF
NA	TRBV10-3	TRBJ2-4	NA	TGTCGCGTCTCGGGGGCGGGAGCCAAAAATACGCAGTATTTC	CRVSGAGAKNTQYF
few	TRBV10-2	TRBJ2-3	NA	TGCGCCAGCAGCCTAGTTACTGGCGATACGCAGTATTTT	CASSLVTGDTQYF
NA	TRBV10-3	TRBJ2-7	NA	TGTGCCACCCGACTGGCGGGGGACAAAGATACGCAGTACTTC	CATRLAGDKDTQYF
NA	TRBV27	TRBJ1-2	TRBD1	TGTGCCAGCAGACCCTCCGGGACAGGGGCTCCACGGGAGAACTTC	CASRPSGTGAPRENF